The 26 T cell receptor beta chains presented below share a single source sample, sequenced in a study of blood T cells in healthy people across ages. Together with a sample-barcoded 5' primer, a J-beta primer mix was included in a second PCR lasting about 7 to 11 cycles. TCRdb reanalysed the 5' RACE reads using MiXCR and keeps one entry per CDR3 protein. The data hold hundreds of thousands of distinct CDR3 sequences, with approximately 59% observed a single time. Specimen: blood. Receptors originate from a young man in good health.

The CDR3 sequence is CASSYSVLDREGHYNEQYF. CDR3 nucleotides: TGTGCCAGCAGTTACTCAGTCCTTGATAGGGAGGGACACTACAATGAGCAGTACTTC. The chain uses TRBV6-5 and TRBJ2-5; weak D call: TRBD2 (7 bases). V lost 0 bases to trimming and J lost 11 bases, with 31 bases between them. Germline V gene sequence: CDR1 MNHEY, CDR2 SVGAGI. The CDR3 spans 19 residues.

The CDR3 DNA reads as TGTGCCAGTAATCCTCCGGGACCGGCGGGGGAGACCCAGTACTTC. Amino acids: CASNPPGPAGETQYF. The J gene is TRBJ2-5, the V gene TRBV6-5; tentative D call: TRBD2 (6 bases). CDR3 length: 15 residues. The germline CDR1 and CDR2 sequences are MNHEY and SVGAGI. V was shortened by 9 bases and J by 5 bases, with 22 bases between the two germline ends.

The chain is built from TRBV5-1 and TRBJ2-3, with D perhaps matching TRBD1 or TRBD2 (5 bases each). This CDR3 comprises 17 residues. The V gene's germline CDR1 is SGHRS and CDR2 YFSETQ. The V and J ends lost 0 bases and 4 bases respectively, with 18 bases between them. The CDR3, as DNA: TGCGCCAGCAGCTTGGAGGGTTGGGGACCCGCGGCAGATACGCAGTATTTT. It specifies CASSLEGWGPAADTQYF.

The rearrangement uses TRBV6-2 or TRBV6-3 and TRBJ2-1; 10 nucleotides match TRBD1. Germline V gene sequence: CDR1 MNHEY, CDR2 SVGEGT. The J segment lost 7 bases and the V segment lost 2 bases, leaving 5 bases of the junction unmatched. This CDR3 contains 15 residues. CDR3 nucleotides: TGTGCCAGCAGTTACCTTCCGGGACAGGGGAATGAGCAGTTCTTC. Translating gives CASSYLPGQGNEQFF.

CDR3 sequence reads: CASSLHPGEQFF. CDR3 in DNA: TGTGCCAGCAGTTTACACCCGGGTGAGCAGTTCTTC. The chain has TRBV27 and TRBJ2-1; no firm D call. The V gene's germline CDR1 is MNHEY and CDR2 SMNVEV (reference sequence). The CDR3 has 12 amino acids. The ends were cut back, 2 bases at V and 9 bases at J, with 8 bases in the middle.

This clonotype was counted between two and nine times. This CDR3 is CASSEGARQETQYF. The CDR3 coding sequence is TGTGCCAGCAGTGAAGGGGCCCGCCAAGAGACCCAGTACTTC. V usage is TRBV6-1 and J usage is TRBJ2-5; D is uncertain. Deletions cut 1 base from V and 1 base from J, with 7 bases between. Per germline, CDR1 MNHNS and CDR2 SASEGT. The CDR3 is 14 residues long.

The V and J genes are TRBV7-6 and TRBJ2-7; D perhaps matches TRBD1 (5 bases). Germline V lookup: CDR1 SGHVS, CDR2 FNYEAQ. This CDR3 contains 14 residues. V was trimmed by 1 base and J by 4 bases, leaving 11 bases between them. The CDR3 DNA reads TGTGCCAGCAGCTTAGACGTGGGGCGGTACGAGCAGTACTTC. Residues: CASSLDVGRYEQYF.

The CDR3 bases are TGTGCCAGCAGCGTAGCGGGACAGGGCTACAACGAGCAGTACTTC. It specifies CASSVAGQGYNEQYF. V is TRBV9 and J is TRBJ2-7; 9 bases are a match to TRBD1. CDR3 length: 15 residues. Trimming at V came to 0 bases and at J to 5 bases, leaving 6 bases not matched to a gene. CDR1 is SGDLS and CDR2 is YYNGEE in the germline V gene.

The CDR3 loop is CASSQDHSAGPIYNEQFF. CDR3 nucleotide sequence: TGTGCCAGCAGCCAAGATCATTCGGCGGGACCTATTTACAATGAGCAGTTCTTC. The chain couples TRBV3-1 to TRBJ2-1; D might be TRBD2 (6 bases). The V gene's germline CDR1 is LGHDT and CDR2 YNNKEL (reference sequence). With 0 bases removed from V and 4 bases from J, the gap between germline ends came to 19 bases. The CDR3 has 18 amino acids.

The gene calls are TRBV21-1 and TRBJ1-5. TRBV21-1 is reported as a pseudogene. The CDR3 runs to 14 residues. The CDR3 is CASSVRHRNQPQHF. Written as DNA, the CDR3 is TGTGCCAGCAGCGTCCGACACCGCAATCAGCCCCAGCATTTT.

The chain employs TRBV29-1 and TRBJ1-2; no clear D. The germline V and J ends were trimmed by 4 bases and 2 bases, with 17 bases remaining between them. The CDR3 is made up of 15 amino acids. Germline CDR1 SQVTM, CDR2 ANQGSEA. The CDR3 reads CSVALGGKPNYGYTF. The CDR3 DNA reads as TGCAGCGTTGCCTTAGGAGGGAAGCCCAACTATGGCTACACCTTC.

This chain connects TRBV20-1 to TRBJ1-4; D is undetermined. V gave up 0 bases and J gave up 4 bases, with 12 bases separating them. This CDR3 contains 15 residues. CDR1 is DFQATT, CDR2 SNEGSKA, per germline (reference sequence). The CDR3 DNA follows: TGCAGTGCTAGAGAGGGTCTCCAAGTTAATGAAAAACTGTTTTTT. This codes for CSAREGLQVNEKLFF.

The chain couples TRBV2 to TRBJ2-1, with a weak D call TRBD2 (5 bases). V was clipped by 0 bases and J by 10 bases, with 10 bases between them. This CDR3 region has 13 residues. CDR1 SNHLY and CDR2 FYNNEI come from the germline V gene. The CDR3, as DNA: TGTGCCAGCAGTGAAGCGCCAGCGGAGGAGCAGTTCTTC. The encoded protein is CASSEAPAEEQFF.

The chain has TRBV4-1 and TRBJ2-7; D is possibly TRBD2 (6 bases). Germline values: CDR1 MGHRA, CDR2 YSYEKL. This CDR3 contains 16 residues. With 1 base removed from V and 1 base from J, the gap between germline ends came to 14 bases. CDR3 in DNA: TGCGCCAGCAGCCAAGTCAGCTCGGCGGGGTCCTACGAGCAGTACTTC. Translating it yields CASSQVSSAGSYEQYF.

This clonotype showed up just a few times. This chain links TRBV6-1 with TRBJ2-4; D tentatively reads TRBD1 or TRBD2 (6 bases each). CDR1 is MNHNS, CDR2 SASEGT, per germline. Trimming removed 8 bases from V and 3 bases from J, with 14 bases in between. This CDR3 spans 14 amino acids. The DNA of the CDR3 is TGTGCCAGCGGCCCGGGGGCCGGCAAAAACATTCAGTACTTC. Translation gives CASGPGAGKNIQYF.

V usage is TRBV20-1 and J usage is TRBJ2-7; 10 nucleotides agree with TRBD1. This CDR3 region has 13 residues. The germline V gene encodes CDR1 DFQATT and CDR2 SNEGSKA (reference sequence). V gave up 6 bases and J gave up 4 bases; unmatched junction bases: 6. The CDR3 sequence is CSARTGGKYEQYF. DNA of the CDR3: TGCAGTGCACGGACAGGGGGGAAGTACGAGCAGTACTTC.

The chain joins TRBV6-6 to TRBJ1-5; no firm D call. The CDR3 runs 15 residues. Trimming took 5 bases from V and 4 from J, leaving 15 bases between them. Germline values: CDR1 MNHNY, CDR2 SVGAGI (reference sequence). CDR3 coding DNA: TGTGCCAGCAGTAGACGGGGTCCGGGGAATCAGCCCCAGCATTTT. It is translated as CASSRRGPGNQPQHF.

The sample holds many counts of this clonotype. The chain carries TRBV6-4 and TRBJ2-1; TRBD2 aligns across 8 bases. The V segment lost 0 bases and the J segment 6 bases; nucleotides outside the gene matches: 7. This CDR3 has 16 residues. The germline gives CDR1 MRHNA, CDR2 SNTAGT. CDR3 DNA sequence: TGTGCCAGCAGTGACTCGTTCGGGGGGGCTATCAATGAGCAGTTCTTC. It specifies CASSDSFGGAINEQFF.

This clonotype was found a few times. The gene calls are TRBV20-1 and TRBJ2-4; unclear D gene. The J call may be wrong; the DNA end is better matched by TRBJ2-7. Germline CDR1 reads DFQATT; CDR2 reads SNEGSKA (reference sequence). The CDR3 is made up of 11 amino acids. The CDR3 DNA reads as TGCAGCGCTTTAGGGCCCTACGAGCAGTACTTC. Its translation is CSALGPYEQYF.

This clonotype was seen only a few times. This rearrangement joins TRBV9 to TRBJ2-5; D is perhaps TRBD1 (5 bases). The assigned J gene may be wrong: the sequence end matches TRBJ2-7 better. CDR1 is SGDLS, CDR2 YYNGEE, per germline. This CDR3 comprises 18 residues. The CDR3 spells CASSVAPTKVWGDYEQYF. CDR3 coding DNA: TGTGCCAGCAGCGTAGCCCCGACGAAGGTTTGGGGCGACTACGAGCAGTACTTC.

The chain combines TRBV27 with TRBJ1-4; D is undetermined. V was cut by 0 bases and J by 8 bases, with 13 bases left in between. The CDR3 consists of 15 residues. The germline V gene has CDR1 MNHEY and CDR2 SMNVEV (reference sequence). CDR3 in amino acids: CASSLSLGIGEKLFF. CDR3 DNA sequence: TGTGCCAGCAGTTTATCTTTAGGGATTGGGGAAAAACTGTTTTTT.

This clonotype came up a few times. The chain combines TRBV6-1 with TRBJ2-2, with 7 bases identical to TRBD2. The V gene end was trimmed by 1 base and the J gene end by 4 bases; junction bases not matched to a gene: 3. Per the germline V gene, CDR1 is MNHNS and CDR2 is SASEGT. This CDR3 contains 15 residues. The chain's CDR3 is CASSEVTGGTGELFF. CDR3 nucleotide sequence: TGTGCCAGCAGTGAAGTAACGGGGGGCACCGGGGAGCTGTTTTTT.

The V call is TRBV13, the J call TRBJ2-4, with 8 bases fitting TRBD2. V was pared by 3 bases and J by 3 bases, with 7 bases of the junction left unmatched. The CDR3 consists of 16 residues. CDR1 and CDR2 (germline): PRHDT, FYEKMQ (reference sequence). CDR3 loop: CASSFVAGWLKNIQYF. The CDR3 nucleotides read TGTGCCAGCAGCTTCGTAGCGGGGTGGCTCAAAAACATTCAGTACTTC.

As to this clonotype: A junction boundary mismatches the germline segment, possibly from a read error. The rearrangement links TRBV4-2 to TRBJ2-3; 7 bases agree with TRBD1. In germline, CDR1 is LGHNA, CDR2 YNFKEQ. The CDR3 is made up of 16 amino acids. For the CDR3, the DNA is TGTGCCAGCAGCCACAAGACAGGGACACGCACAGATACGCGGTATTTT. Its protein is CASSHKTGTRTDTRYF.

The chain recombines TRBV20-1 with TRBJ1-5; 9 bases match TRBD1. Germline CDR1 is DFQATT and CDR2 is SNEGSKA (reference sequence). The V gene end was trimmed by 5 bases and the J gene end by 0 bases; junction bases not matched to a gene: 11. This CDR3 comprises 17 residues. CDR3 DNA sequence: TGCAGTGCTCCCTTACAGGGGGCGGAATATAGCAATCAGCCCCAGCATTTT. This codes for CSAPLQGAEYSNQPQHF.

This clonotype was recorded many times. The chain recombines TRBV7-2 with TRBJ1-2; D unclear. Germline values: CDR1 SGHTA, CDR2 FQGNSA. Trimming stripped 6 bases from V and 2 bases from J, with 10 bases between. The CDR3 is 13 residues long. CDR3 nucleotides: TGTGCCAGCAGACCGACGGGGAACTATGGCTACACCTTC. Amino acid sequence: CASRPTGNYGYTF.